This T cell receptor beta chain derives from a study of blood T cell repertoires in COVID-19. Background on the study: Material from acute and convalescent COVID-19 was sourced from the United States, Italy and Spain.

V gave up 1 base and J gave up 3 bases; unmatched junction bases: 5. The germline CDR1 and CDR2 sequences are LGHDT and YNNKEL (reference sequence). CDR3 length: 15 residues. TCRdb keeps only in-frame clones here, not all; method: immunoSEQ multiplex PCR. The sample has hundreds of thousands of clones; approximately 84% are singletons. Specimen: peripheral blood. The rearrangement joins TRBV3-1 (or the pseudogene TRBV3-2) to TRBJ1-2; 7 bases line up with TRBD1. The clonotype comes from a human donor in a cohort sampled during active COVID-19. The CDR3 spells CASSQATGQYYGYTF. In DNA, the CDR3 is TGTGCCAGCAGCCAAGCCACGGGACAGTACTATGGCTACACCTTC.